This entry features one TCR beta chain sequence. Germline assignment: CDR1 MNHEY and CDR2 SVGAGI. The length of the CDR3 is 15 residues. V lost 5 bases and J lost 0, with 11 bases in between. The data belong to a study of cytomegalovirus exposure and HLA in healthy donors. The PCR made use of 60 Vbeta and 13 Jbeta primers. Here immunoSEQ multiplex PCR was the method, and the copy in TCRdb shows in-frame clones only, minus some. In total, the table holds 70,000 or so clones. The study sampled nominally healthy donors, though unrecorded immune exposures were likely. The chain uses TRBV6-5 and TRBJ2-4, with a tentative D call TRBD1 (6 bases). Specimen: PBMCs. This clonotype was obtained from a female donor in good health and CMV-seropositive. CDR3 coding DNA: TGTGCCAGCAGTAGAACAGGGATAGCCAAAAACATTCAGTACTTC. This gives the protein CASSRTGIAKNIQYF.